A single T cell receptor (beta chain) is shown here with its context. The sample comes from a study of blood T cell repertoires in COVID-19. V trimming: 5 bases; J trimming: 5 bases; junction bases outside the gene matches: 11. The CDR3 is 15 residues long. Germline CDR1 MNHEY, CDR2 SMNVEV (reference sequence). In the study's own analysis: Estimates of nucleated cell counts were drawn from the amplification of reference gene primers. Here immunoSEQ multiplex PCR was the method, and the copy in TCRdb shows in-frame clones only, minus some. V and J calls and clone size are as listed in that table; D and trimming were resolved from the DNA. The repertoire holds around 370,000 clones, with 88% as singletons.

The chain has TRBV27 and TRBJ1-1; 7 bases agree with TRBD1. The clonotype comes from a woman in her 70s with COVID-19, enrolled during active disease. The specimen sequenced was peripheral blood. CDR3 amino acids: CASSPLGGARTEAFF. The CDR3 DNA reads as TGTGCCAGCAGTCCGCTAGGGGGCGCACGGACTGAAGCTTTCTTT.